What follows is one T cell receptor beta chain and its context. Libraries were prepared by immunoSEQ multiplex PCR; TCRdb keeps only in-frame clonotypes and omits some of them. The profile shows 80,000 to 100,000 clones, approximately 90% of them singletons. This entry belongs to a study of T cell changes during pregnancy in multiple sclerosis. The specimen comprised peripheral blood, sampled in the second trimester of pregnancy. This clonotype originated in a female donor in good health, enrolled as a control in a pregnancy study.

CDR3 residues: CASSYRTGGSETQYF. DNA for the CDR3: TGTGCCAGCAGTTACCGGACAGGGGGCTCGGAGACCCAGTACTTC. This chain connects TRBV27 to TRBJ2-5, with 11 nucleotides matching TRBD1. In germline, CDR1 is MNHEY, CDR2 SMNVEV (reference sequence). V was clipped by 4 bases and J by 5 bases; unmatched bases: 6. The CDR3 has 15 amino acids.